These T cell receptor beta chains were read from a single sample in a study of metastatic and nonmetastatic thyroid tumors. Using MiXCR, TCRdb reanalyzed the PCR reads. In the table there are about 24,000 clones, 20% to 25% of which are singletons. Source material: blood. The receptors were gathered from a male donor with papillary thyroid cancer or a benign thyroid nodule (not recorded which). Some clones in this sample may be carry-over from other donors' samples. Each CDR3 is given with its conserved first and last residue. The D gene is left open where the match is weak. Not every row has a clone size; where given, it reads once, few, many or a size class.

j_gene	abundance	d_gene	v_gene	CDR3nt	CDR3aa
TRBJ2-7	many	.	TRBV6-5	TGTGCCAGCAGTTACAGGGGAGACGAGCAGTACTTC	CASSYRGDEQYF
TRBJ1-4	.	.	TRBV2	TGCGCCAGCATCAGTACGGAAAATGAAAAACTGTTTTTT	CASISTENEKLFF
TRBJ1-1	few	.	TRBV28	TGTGCCAGCAGTTTAGGGTCCGCAGCCTGGGCTTTCTTT	CASSLGSAAWAFF
TRBJ1-2	.	TRBD1	TRBV20-1	TGCAGTGCTTGGACAGGGATTTATGGCTACACCTTC	CSAWTGIYGYTF
TRBJ1-2	.	TRBD1	TRBV18	TGTGCCAGCTCACCGACAGGGGGCAAGCACTATGGCTACACATTC	CASSPTGGKHYGYTF
TRBJ1-5	many	.	TRBV3-1	TGTGCCAGCAGCTACTCCAATAGCAATCAGCCCCAGCATTTT	CASSYSNSNQPQHF
TRBJ2-1	many	.	TRBV10-3	TGTGCCATCAGGGCTAGCCTCACCAATGAGCAGTTCTTC	CAIRASLTNEQFF
TRBJ2-2	few	.	TRBV6-2/TRBV6-3	TGTGCCACTCTTGCGGGACATTCAGCTAACACCGGGGATCTGTTTTTT	CATLAGHSANTGDLFF
TRBJ2-4	many	.	TRBV13	TGTGCCAGCAGCTTGCGGTTAGCCAAAAACATTCAGTACTTC	CASSLRLAKNIQYF
TRBJ2-3	many	TRBD2	TRBV29-1	TGCAGCGTTCTGCCAGCGGGGGCCCCAGATACGCAGTATTTT	CSVLPAGAPDTQYF
TRBJ2-5	.	.	TRBV4-2	TGTGCCAGCAGCCATGCCGCGCGGGCTGGGGAGACCCAGTACTTC	CASSHAARAGETQYF
TRBJ2-7	medium-sized	.	TRBV28	TGTGCCAGCAGTTCGGCAGGGAGTGTCGACGAGCAGTACTTC	CASSSAGSVDEQYF
TRBJ2-1	.	.	TRBV28	TGTTCCAGCAGTTTACTGAGGGAACATTTCTTC	CSSSLLREHFF
TRBJ1-3	.	.	TRBV4-2	TGTGCCAGCAGCCAAGATGTCCCCCCGGGAAACACCATATATTTT	CASSQDVPPGNTIYF
TRBJ2-5	many	TRBD2	TRBV20-1	TGCAGTGCTACGCGACATAGCGGGAGGGAAGAGACCCAGTACTTC	CSATRHSGREETQYF
TRBJ2-3	many	TRBD1	TRBV11-1	TGTGCCAGCAGCACACTCGCCAGGGGGCCGACAGATACGCAGTATTTT	CASSTLARGPTDTQYF
TRBJ2-1	.	.	TRBV20-1	TGCAGTGTCATCACTCCTAGCGCCAATGAGCAGTTCTTC	CSVITPSANEQFF
TRBJ2-5	.	.	TRBV20-1	TGCAGTGCTAACGAGTGGACAGGGAGGGGAGAGACCCAGTACTTC	CSANEWTGRGETQYF
TRBJ2-5	few	.	TRBV12-3/TRBV12-4	TGTGCCAGCAGTTTAGCGCGGGACAGTGGTCCAGAGACCCAGTACTTC	CASSLARDSGPETQYF
TRBJ1-3	many	.	TRBV7-9	TGTGCCAGCAGCACGGGAGACACCATATATTTT	CASSTGDTIYF
TRBJ2-7	once	.	TRBV30	TGTGCCTGGAGTGTATATTCCTACGAGCAGTACTTC	CAWSVYSYEQYF
TRBJ2-2	many	TRBD1	TRBV6-1	TGTGCCAGCAGGCCCCTGACAGGGGGAATCACCGGGGAGCTGTTTTTT	CASRPLTGGITGELFF
TRBJ2-7	many	.	TRBV7-9	TGTGCCAGCACCGATCCATCGGGTTTGAACGAGCAGTACTTC	CASTDPSGLNEQYF
TRBJ2-2	many	TRBD2	TRBV7-2	TGTGCCAGCAAACTAGCGGGAGGAGCTACCGGGGAGCTGTTTTTT	CASKLAGGATGELFF
TRBJ2-5	many	.	TRBV6-1	TGTGCCAGCAGTATTACAATAATCCCGGACAGCCAAGAGACCCAGTACTTC	CASSITIIPDSQETQYF
TRBJ2-3	many	.	TRBV5-1	TGCGCCAGCAGCTCGGACAGCTCCACAGATACGCAGTATTTT	CASSSDSSTDTQYF
TRBJ2-7	.	.	TRBV20-1	TGCAGTGCTAGGGGGGGGGACAGGTCATCCTACGAGCAGTACTTC	CSARGGDRSSYEQYF
TRBJ2-3	.	.	TRBV9	TGTGCCAGCAGCGAGCCCTCGGGACTCGGATATACGCAGTATTTT	CASSEPSGLGYTQYF
TRBJ2-2	many	TRBD2	TRBV5-5	TGTGCCAGCAGCTTAGCCCCGGGAGGGGGTAGCGGGGAGCTGTTTTTT	CASSLAPGGGSGELFF
TRBJ1-5	many	TRBD1	TRBV28	TGTGCCAGCAGCCGGACAGGGGCGCATCAGCCCCAGCATTTT	CASSRTGAHQPQHF
TRBJ2-5	.	.	TRBV5-1	TGCGCCAGCAGCTTGGGTAACCGAGGGCAAGAGACCCAGTACTTC	CASSLGNRGQETQYF
TRBJ2-7	.	.	TRBV20-1	TGCAGTGCCCAGTTGACGCGAAACTACGAGCAGTACTTC	CSAQLTRNYEQYF
TRBJ1-1	.	.	TRBV30	TGTGCCTGGAGTGAAACGGGGGGAACTGAAGCTTTCTTT	CAWSETGGTEAFF
TRBJ1-1	.	TRBD1	TRBV20-1	TGCAGTGCCGCGGGAGCAGGGGGCAGAACTGAAGCTTTCTTT	CSAAGAGGRTEAFF
TRBJ2-7	many	TRBD1	TRBV18	TGTGCCAGCTCACCATCGACAGGGCCGAGCTCCTACGAGCAGTACTTC	CASSPSTGPSSYEQYF
TRBJ1-1	many	.	TRBV29-1	TGCAGCGTTGGAATAGGCAGGGCCACTGAAGCTTTCTTT	CSVGIGRATEAFF
TRBJ2-7	.	.	TRBV30	TGTGCCTGGAGTTGGGGGATAGCGGAAACCTACGAGCAGTACTTC	CAWSWGIAETYEQYF
TRBJ2-7	many	.	TRBV24-1	TGTGCCACCAGTGACCCACAGGGAGCCTACGAGCAGTACTTC	CATSDPQGAYEQYF
TRBJ2-3	many	TRBD1	TRBV28	TGTGCCAGCAGGGATACAGGGGGCCCCACAGATACGCAGTATTTT	CASRDTGGPTDTQYF
TRBJ2-3	.	.	TRBV11-2	TGTGCCAGCAGCTTAAATATCGCGGACACAGATACGCAGTATTTT	CASSLNIADTDTQYF
TRBJ2-1	.	.	TRBV5-1	TGCGCCAGCAGCTTGCTTGGGACGGCAACCTCCTACAATGAGCAGTTCTTC	CASSLLGTATSYNEQFF
TRBJ2-7	many	.	TRBV11-1	TGTGCCAGCAGCTGGGGGGGAACAGGGAAAGGCGTCTACGAGCAGTACTTC	CASSWGGTGKGVYEQYF
TRBJ2-2	many	.	TRBV5-1	TGCGCCAGCAGCTTGGCCCCGATTGGCACCGGGGAGCTGTTTTTT	CASSLAPIGTGELFF
TRBJ1-3	.	TRBD1	TRBV20-1	TGCAGTGCCATACCACAGGGGAGACGTGGAAACACCATATATTTT	CSAIPQGRRGNTIYF
TRBJ1-5	few	.	TRBV30	TGTGCCTGGAGACAATATAGCAATCAGCCCCAGCATTTT	CAWRQYSNQPQHF
TRBJ2-2	many	.	TRBV7-2	TGTGCCAGCAGCTTGCGAGGCAGGGAGCTGTTTTTT	CASSLRGRELFF
TRBJ2-7	many	TRBD1	TRBV9	TGTGCCAGCAGCCGACCCGGGACAGGGGATGACGAGCAGTACTTC	CASSRPGTGDDEQYF
TRBJ1-2	.	TRBD1	TRBV5-1	TGCGCCAGCAGCTACGCTGGGACAGACAGCTACACCTTC	CASSYAGTDSYTF